The 18 T cell receptor beta chains below all came from one sample that was sequenced in a study of PD-L1 blockade in urothelial cancer. The repertoire was sequenced with immunoSEQ multiplex PCR; TCRdb's copy has only in-frame clones and lacks some. The sample holds about 37,000 clones, roughly four fifths seen once. Source: PBMCs, taken around atezolizumab (anti-PD-L1) treatment. The source is a man aged 60 to 75 with urothelial cancer.

This chain connects TRBV7-6 to TRBJ2-7; 8 bases fit TRBD1. V shed 5 bases, J shed 5 bases, and the junction held 5 bases outside the gene matches. The V gene's germline CDR1 is SGHVS and CDR2 FNYEAQ. This CDR3 has 13 amino acids. The CDR3 coding sequence is TGTGCCAGCAGCCAGGACAGGGTGAACGAGCAGTACTTC. Protein: CASSQDRVNEQYF.

The chain joins TRBV7-2 to TRBJ1-5, with 7 positions matching TRBD1. Germline V lookup: CDR1 SGHTA, CDR2 FQGNSA. This CDR3 has 13 amino acids. The J segment lost 4 bases and the V segment lost 5 bases, leaving 2 bases of the junction unmatched. CDR3 sequence (DNA): TGTGCCAGCAGCCAGGACAGGAATCAGCCCCAGCATTTT. It specifies CASSQDRNQPQHF.

The gene calls are TRBV7-2 and TRBJ1-4, with 7 bases matching TRBD1. Germline trimming cut 5 bases from V and 7 bases from J; bases unmatched to any gene: 7. The CDR3 sequence is 14 residues long. Germline loops: CDR1 SGHTA, CDR2 FQGNSA. The CDR3 sequence is CASSPTGLGEKLFF. The CDR3 nucleotides read TGTGCCAGCAGCCCGACAGGGTTGGGTGAAAAACTGTTTTTT.

The gene calls are TRBV19 and TRBJ1-1; the D gene is possibly TRBD1 (5 bases). Germline CDR1 is LNHDA and CDR2 is SQIVND (reference sequence). The CDR3 contains 15 residues. The V and J ends lost 7 bases and 6 bases respectively, with 21 bases between them. DNA of the CDR3: TGTGCCAGTACCCCTCGGGGGGGGGTGGTCGCTGAAGCTTTCTTT. Translation gives CASTPRGGVVAEAFF.

The chain joins TRBV7-6 to TRBJ2-2; 11 nucleotides line up with TRBD2. Germline CDR1 and CDR2: SGHVS and FNYEAQ. V was pared by 5 bases and J by 2 bases, with 7 bases of the junction left unmatched. The CDR3 is made up of 17 amino acids. The CDR3 here is CASSRYTSGGNTGELFF. In nucleotides, the CDR3 is TGTGCCAGCAGCCGCTACACTAGCGGGGGCAACACCGGGGAGCTGTTTTTT.

This clone was recorded once. The chain employs TRBV5-1 and TRBJ2-2; TRBD2 is a possible D gene (7 bases). V lost 3 bases, J lost 2 bases, and 14 bases lay in between. The CDR3 covers 16 residues. CDR1 SGHRS and CDR2 YFSETQ come from the germline V gene. The CDR3 bases are TGCGCCAGCAGCTCTATGGGGGGGGCCAACACCGGGGAGCTGTTTTTT. It yields the protein CASSSMGGANTGELFF.

This rearrangement joins TRBV28 to TRBJ2-7; 9 positions agree with TRBD1. This CDR3 contains 14 residues. Germline V gene sequence: CDR1 MDHEN, CDR2 SYDVKM. V dropped 6 bases and J dropped 3; count of bases not matched to a gene: 6. CDR3 amino acids: CASRAPGQGYEQYF. The CDR3 DNA is TGTGCCAGCAGGGCTCCGGGACAGGGCTACGAGCAGTACTTC.

The chain has TRBV19 and TRBJ2-1, with D uncertain. From germline, CDR1 is LNHDA and CDR2 SQIVND (reference sequence). This CDR3 spans 13 amino acids. Trimming shortened V by 2 bases and J by 6 bases, and 8 bases separated the two germline ends. DNA of the CDR3: TGTGCCAGTAGTATATCATTGGCCAATGAGCAGTTCTTC. Encoded protein: CASSISLANEQFF. The full variable domain, rest sourced from reference TRBV19 and TRBJ2-1, is DGGITQSPKYLFRKEGQNVTLSCEQNLNHDAMYWYRQDPGQGLRLIYYSQIVNDFQKGDIAEGYSVSREKKESFPLTVTSAQKNPTAFYLCASSISLANEQFFGPGTRLTVL.

This CDR3 is CASSPPLGTGIKTQYF. The DNA of the CDR3 is TGTGCCAGCAGTCCCCCTTTAGGGACAGGGATAAAGACCCAGTACTTC. The J gene is TRBJ2-5, the V gene TRBV25-1, with 9 bases fitting TRBD1. CDR3 length equals 16 residues. With V trimmed by 5 bases and J by 6 bases, 13 bases remained unmatched. Looked up from germline, CDR1 is MGHDK and CDR2 is SYGVNS.

J is TRBJ2-2 and V is TRBV5-1; the D gene is possibly TRBD2 (7 bases). There are 15 residues in the CDR3. Germline lookup yields CDR1 SGHRS and CDR2 YFSETQ. V was trimmed by 1 base and J by 8 bases, leaving 15 bases between them. CDR3 nucleotide sequence: TGCGCCAGCAGCTTGTCAGGCGGGGGCGGAGGGGAGCTGTTTTTT. Translated: CASSLSGGGGGELFF.

The chain carries TRBV5-4 and TRBJ2-7, with TRBD1 matching 7 bases. The germline V gene has CDR1 SGHNT and CDR2 YYREEE (reference sequence). V lost 4 bases and J lost 3; bases outside the gene matches: 13. The CDR3 is made up of 16 amino acids. The CDR3 protein is CASSLEQGLYLYEQYF. CDR3 sequence (DNA): TGTGCCAGCAGCCTAGAACAGGGGCTGTACCTCTACGAGCAGTACTTC.

The table lists this clone with a count of one. The rearrangement joins TRBV28 to TRBJ1-2, with 8 bases lining up with TRBD1. The V and J ends lost 6 bases and 5 bases, in that order; junction bases with no gene match: 14. CDR3 size: 16 residues. Germline V gene lookup returns CDR1 MDHEN and CDR2 SYDVKM. The CDR3 spells CASSLGTGRAPYGYTF. In nucleotides, the CDR3 is TGTGCCAGCAGCCTGGGGACAGGCCGGGCGCCTTATGGCTACACCTTC.

The chain couples TRBV11-1 to TRBJ2-3; 10 nucleotides align to TRBD2. This CDR3 region has 18 residues. CDR1 and CDR2 from the germline V gene are SGHAT and FQDESV (reference sequence). V gave up 0 bases and J gave up 0 bases; unmatched junction bases: 6. The CDR3 nucleotides are TGTGCCAGCAGCTTAGCAGGAGGAGCGGGGGGGAGCACAGATACGCAGTATTTT. This translates into CASSLAGGAGGSTDTQYF.

This clone was picked up a small number of times. The rearrangement uses TRBV11-2 and TRBJ2-3; possible D gene TRBD2, 5 bases. This CDR3 has 16 residues. The V and J ends lost 4 bases and 0 bases respectively, with 14 bases between them. Germline values: CDR1 SGHAT, CDR2 FQNNGV. CDR3 region: CASSSHPRGSTDTQYF. DNA of the CDR3: TGTGCCAGCAGCTCCCATCCCCGGGGTAGCACAGATACGCAGTATTTT. Together with reference TRBV11-2 and TRBJ2-3, the CDR3 gives the full variable domain: EAGVAQSPRYKIIEKRQSVAFWCNPISGHATLYWYQQILGQGPKLLIQFQNNGVVDDSQLPKDRFSAERLKGVDSTLKIQPAKLEDSAVYLCASSSHPRGSTDTQYFGPGTRLTVL.

The rearrangement links TRBV7-8 to TRBJ1-1; D gene unclear. CDR3 length: 13 residues. In germline, CDR1 is SGHVS, CDR2 FQNEAQ. The V end lost 5 bases, the J end lost 3 bases, and 10 bases lay between the germline ends. DNA for the CDR3: TGTGCCAGCAGCACAAACCCCTACACTGAAGCTTTCTTT. Amino acids: CASSTNPYTEAFF.

J is TRBJ2-3 and V is TRBV5-1; 8 nucleotides align to TRBD2. The V gene end was trimmed by 0 bases and the J gene end by 3 bases; junction bases not matched to a gene: 6. The V gene's germline CDR1 is SGHRS and CDR2 YFSETQ. The CDR3 is 16 residues long. CDR3 in amino acids: CASSLAGGGLTDTQYF. The CDR3 region has the DNA TGCGCCAGCAGCTTGGCCGGGGGGGGGTTGACAGATACGCAGTATTTT.

The CDR3 here is CASSPTRNTEAFF. CDR3 nucleotide sequence: TGTGCCAGCAGCCCCACCAGGAACACTGAAGCTTTCTTT. The rearrangement uses TRBV16 and TRBJ1-1; no firm D call. Per germline, CDR1 KGHSY and CDR2 FQNENV. V lost 4 bases and J 1 base, leaving 7 bases between the germline ends. The CDR3 extends over 13 amino acids.

This chain connects TRBV6-5 to TRBJ2-3; 8 bases align to TRBD2. The V and J ends lost 6 bases and 0 bases, in that order; junction bases with no gene match: 2. The germline V gene encodes CDR1 MNHEY and CDR2 SVGAGI. The CDR3 runs 14 residues. In DNA, the CDR3 is TGTGCCAGCAGCTTAGCGGGGAGCACAGATACGCAGTATTTT. Its translation is CASSLAGSTDTQYF.